This T cell receptor (beta chain) originates from a study of cytomegalovirus exposure and HLA in healthy donors. Study outcomes and limitations: More clonal expansion characterized HLA-associated TCR beta chains than equally common others in a later analysis. Follow-up analysis later connected one missense variant in DCLRE1C with trimming of TCR beta V- and J-genes. There were some public TCRs occurring in many donors, but most TCR sequences were rare.

Concerning this clone itself: The target antigen is unknown.

Germline values: CDR1 KGHSH, CDR2 LQKENI. V lost 3 bases, J lost 3 bases, and 11 bases lay in between. The CDR3 length is 15 residues. PCR involved 60 Vbeta and 13 Jbeta primers. Per the original data handling: Later analysis identified tens of millions of unique TCR beta chains, approximately 11 million shared. The protocol was immunoSEQ multiplex PCR, while the TCRdb copy is restricted to in-frame clones and leaves out a portion. That table is the source of V, J and clone size, and D and trimming were worked out from the DNA. The table shows around 190,000 clones, with 65% to 90% occurring only once.

The chain recombines TRBV18 with TRBJ2-2, with a possible D match to TRBD2 (6 bases). Sequenced input: PBMCs. The source of this sequence is a young woman in good health and CMV-seronegative. CDR3 sequence: CASSPTSPDTGELFF. The CDR3 coding sequence is TGTGCCAGCTCACCCACTAGCCCGGACACCGGGGAGCTGTTTTTT.